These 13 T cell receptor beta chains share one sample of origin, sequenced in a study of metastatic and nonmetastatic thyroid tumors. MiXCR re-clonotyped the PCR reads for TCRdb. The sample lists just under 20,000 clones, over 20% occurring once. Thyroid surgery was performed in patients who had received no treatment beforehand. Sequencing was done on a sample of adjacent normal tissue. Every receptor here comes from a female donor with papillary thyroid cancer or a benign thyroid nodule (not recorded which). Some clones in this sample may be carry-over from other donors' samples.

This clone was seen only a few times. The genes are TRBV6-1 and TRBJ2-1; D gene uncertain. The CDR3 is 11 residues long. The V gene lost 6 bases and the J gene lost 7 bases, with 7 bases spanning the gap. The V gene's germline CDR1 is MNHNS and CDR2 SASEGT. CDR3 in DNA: TGTGCCAGCAGGATGGTAAATGAGCAGTTCTTC. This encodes CASRMVNEQFF.

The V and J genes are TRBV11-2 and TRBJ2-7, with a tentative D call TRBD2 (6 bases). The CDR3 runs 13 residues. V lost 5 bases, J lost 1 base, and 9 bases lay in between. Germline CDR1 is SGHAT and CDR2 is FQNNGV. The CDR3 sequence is CASSPGSSYEQYF. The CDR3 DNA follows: TGTGCCAGCAGCCCCGGGAGTTCCTACGAGCAGTACTTC. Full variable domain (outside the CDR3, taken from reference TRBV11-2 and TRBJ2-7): EAGVAQSPRYKIIEKRQSVAFWCNPISGHATLYWYQQILGQGPKLLIQFQNNGVVDDSQLPKDRFSAERLKGVDSTLKIQPAKLEDSAVYLCASSPGSSYEQYFGPGTRLTVT.

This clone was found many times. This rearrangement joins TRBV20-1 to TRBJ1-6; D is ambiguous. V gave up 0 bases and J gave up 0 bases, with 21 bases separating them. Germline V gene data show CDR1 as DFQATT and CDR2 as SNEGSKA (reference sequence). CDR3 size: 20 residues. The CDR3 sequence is CSAREPRGWEVDSYNSPLHF. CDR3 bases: TGCAGTGCTAGAGAACCCCGAGGGTGGGAGGTGGACTCCTATAATTCACCCCTCCACTTT.

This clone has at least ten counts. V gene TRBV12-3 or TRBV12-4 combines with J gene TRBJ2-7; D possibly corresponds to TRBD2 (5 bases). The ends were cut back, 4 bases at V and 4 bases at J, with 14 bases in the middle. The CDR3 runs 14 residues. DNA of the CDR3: TGTGCCAGCAGTTGGGGTAGCGAAGCTTACGAGCAGTACTTC. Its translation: CASSWGSEAYEQYF.

The CDR3 nucleotides read TGTGCCAGCAGTGTTTGGGCAGGGGGCTACAATGAGCAGTTCTTC. Translated: CASSVWAGGYNEQFF. V is TRBV6-1 and J is TRBJ2-1, with 7 bases identical to TRBD1. Germline CDR1 MNHNS, CDR2 SASEGT. This CDR3 is built from 15 residues. With 4 bases clipped from V and 3 bases from J, the junction kept 6 bases outside the gene matches.

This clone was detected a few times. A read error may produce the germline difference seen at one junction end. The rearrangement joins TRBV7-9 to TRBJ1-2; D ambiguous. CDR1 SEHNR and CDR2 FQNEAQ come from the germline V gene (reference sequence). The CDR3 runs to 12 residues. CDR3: CASILAYYGYTF. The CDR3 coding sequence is TGTGCCAGCATCTTAGCTTACTATGGCTACACCTTC.

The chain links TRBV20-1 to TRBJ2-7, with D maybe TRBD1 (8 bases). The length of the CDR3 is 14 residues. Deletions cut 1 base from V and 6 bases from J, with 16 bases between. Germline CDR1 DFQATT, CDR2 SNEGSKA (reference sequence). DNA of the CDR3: TGCAGTGCTAGAGCACAGGGGGGGAGAAGCGAGCAGTACTTC. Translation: CSARAQGGRSEQYF.

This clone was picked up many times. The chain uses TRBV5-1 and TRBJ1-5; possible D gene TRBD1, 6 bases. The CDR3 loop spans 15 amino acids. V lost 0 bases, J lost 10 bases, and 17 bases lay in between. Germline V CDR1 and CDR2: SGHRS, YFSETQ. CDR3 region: CASSLGVQGEEPQHF. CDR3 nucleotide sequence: TGCGCCAGCAGCTTGGGCGTACAGGGTGAAGAACCCCAGCATTTT.

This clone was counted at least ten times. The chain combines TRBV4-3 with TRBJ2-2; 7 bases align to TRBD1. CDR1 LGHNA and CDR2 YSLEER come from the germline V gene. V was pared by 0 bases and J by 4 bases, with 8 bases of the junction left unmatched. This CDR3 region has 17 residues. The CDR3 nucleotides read TGCGCCAGCAGCCAAGATCGACAGGGACGAACCACCGGGGAGCTGTTTTTT. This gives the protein CASSQDRQGRTTGELFF.

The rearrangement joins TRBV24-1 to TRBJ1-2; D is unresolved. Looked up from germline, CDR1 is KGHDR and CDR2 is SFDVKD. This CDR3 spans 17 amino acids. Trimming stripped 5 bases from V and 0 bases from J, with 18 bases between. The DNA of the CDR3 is TGTGCCACCAGTGCTACCACATCCCCCGATTCTAACTATGGCTACACCTTC. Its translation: CATSATTSPDSNYGYTF.

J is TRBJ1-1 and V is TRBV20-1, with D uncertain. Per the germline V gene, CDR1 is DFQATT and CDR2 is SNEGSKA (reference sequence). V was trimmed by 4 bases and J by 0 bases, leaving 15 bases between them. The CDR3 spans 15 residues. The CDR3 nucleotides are TGCAGTGCTAAGGTCGGCAGCCGATTGAACACTGAAGCTTTCTTT. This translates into CSAKVGSRLNTEAFF.

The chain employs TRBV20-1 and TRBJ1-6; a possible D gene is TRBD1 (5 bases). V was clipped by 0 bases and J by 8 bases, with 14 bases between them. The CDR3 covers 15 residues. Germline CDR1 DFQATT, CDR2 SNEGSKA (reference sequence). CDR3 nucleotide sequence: TGCAGTGCTAGAGATATAAACAGAGGGGATTCACCCCTCCACTTT. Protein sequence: CSARDINRGDSPLHF.

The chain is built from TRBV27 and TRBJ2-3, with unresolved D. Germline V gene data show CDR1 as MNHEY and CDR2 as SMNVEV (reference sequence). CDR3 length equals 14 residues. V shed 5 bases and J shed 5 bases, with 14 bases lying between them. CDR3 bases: TGTGCCAGCAGTCTCTCAGCCTTTCGAGATACGCAGTATTTT. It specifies CASSLSAFRDTQYF.